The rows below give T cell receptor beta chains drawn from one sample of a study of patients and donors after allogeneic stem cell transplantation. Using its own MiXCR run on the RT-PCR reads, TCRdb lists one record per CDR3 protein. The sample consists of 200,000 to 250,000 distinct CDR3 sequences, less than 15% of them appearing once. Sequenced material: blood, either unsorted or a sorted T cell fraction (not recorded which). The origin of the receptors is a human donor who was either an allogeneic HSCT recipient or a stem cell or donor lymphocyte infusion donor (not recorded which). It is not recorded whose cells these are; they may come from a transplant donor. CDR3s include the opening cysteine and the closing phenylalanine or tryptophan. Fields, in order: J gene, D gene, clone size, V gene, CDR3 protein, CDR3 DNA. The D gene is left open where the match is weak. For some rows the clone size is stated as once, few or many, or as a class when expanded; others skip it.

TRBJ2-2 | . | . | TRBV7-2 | CASRFQNTGELFF | TGTGCCAGCAGGTTCCAGAACACCGGGGAGCTGTTTTTT
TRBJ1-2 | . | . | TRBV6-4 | CASSDKGGYGYTF | TGTGCCAGCAGTGATAAGGGTGGCTATGGCTACACCTTC
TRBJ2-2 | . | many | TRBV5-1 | CASSSKTTGELFF | TGCGCCAGCAGCTCCAAGACCACCGGGGAGCTGTTTTTT
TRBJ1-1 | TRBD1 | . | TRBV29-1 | CSVGGQGWTEAFF | TGCAGCGTTGGGGGACAGGGTTGGACTGAAGCTTTCTTT
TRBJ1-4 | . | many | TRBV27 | CASSYRQKGGLFF | TGTGCCAGCAGCTATAGACAAAAGGGAGGACTGTTTTTT
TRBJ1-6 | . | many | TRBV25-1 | CASSETGLLNSPLHF | TGTGCCAGCAGTGAGACCGGACTACTGAATTCACCCCTCCACTTT
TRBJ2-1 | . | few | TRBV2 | CASSEEVLKFF | TGTGCCAGCAGTGAAGAGGTCCTTAAGTTCTTC
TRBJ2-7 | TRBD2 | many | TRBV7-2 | CASSQTSWYEQYF | TGTGCCAGCAGCCAGACTAGCTGGTACGAGCAGTACTTC
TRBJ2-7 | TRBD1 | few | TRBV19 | CASSPQGAGSYEQYF | TGTGCCAGTAGCCCGCAGGGGGCCGGATCCTACGAGCAGTACTTC
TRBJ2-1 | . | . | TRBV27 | CASSFQQGHEQFF | TGTGCCAGCAGTTTTCAACAGGGCCATGAGCAGTTCTTC
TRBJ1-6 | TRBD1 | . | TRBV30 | CAWTIGQGNSPLHF | TGTGCCTGGACGATAGGACAGGGTAATTCACCCCTCCACTTT
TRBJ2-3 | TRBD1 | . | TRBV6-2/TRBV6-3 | CASSYSTGGRYTDTQYF | TGTGCCAGCAGTTACTCGACAGGGGGACGATACACAGATACGCAGTATTTT
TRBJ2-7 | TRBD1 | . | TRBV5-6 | CASSFGLGGQGSSYEQYF | TGTGCCAGCAGCTTTGGTCTCGGCGGACAGGGGAGCTCCTACGAGCAGTACTTC
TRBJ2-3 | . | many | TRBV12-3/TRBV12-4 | CASSLTDTQYF | TGTGCCAGCAGTCTCACAGATACGCAGTATTTT
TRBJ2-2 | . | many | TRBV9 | CASSGSGGETGELFF | TGTGCCAGCAGCGGCTCTGGTGGGGAAACCGGGGAGCTGTTTTTT
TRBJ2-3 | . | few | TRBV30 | CAWTPTDTQYF | TGTGCCTGGACCCCCACAGATACGCAGTATTTT
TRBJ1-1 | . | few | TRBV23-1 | CASRPLGTTENTEAFF | TGCGCCAGCCGCCCTCTAGGAACAACCGAGAACACTGAAGCTTTCTTT
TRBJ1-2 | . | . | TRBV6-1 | CASIQAGNYGYTF | TGTGCCAGCATTCAGGCGGGAAACTATGGCTACACCTTC
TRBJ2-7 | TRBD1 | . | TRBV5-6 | CASSFGTGVYEQYF | TGTGCCAGCAGCTTCGGGACAGGGGTCTACGAGCAGTACTTC
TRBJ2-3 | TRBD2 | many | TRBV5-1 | CASSATIAGSTDTQYF | TGCGCCAGCAGCGCGACCATAGCGGGAAGCACAGATACGCAGTATTTT
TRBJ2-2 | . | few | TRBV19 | CASDKWGTGELFF | TGTGCCAGTGATAAATGGGGAACCGGGGAGCTGTTTTTT
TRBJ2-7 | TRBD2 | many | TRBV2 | CASSGLPGLAGSSYEQYF | TGTGCCAGCAGTGGACTACCGGGACTAGCGGGATCCTCCTACGAGCAGTACTTC
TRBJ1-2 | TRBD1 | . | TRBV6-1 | CASTFTGGGYGYTF | TGTGCCAGCACTTTTACAGGGGGAGGCTATGGCTACACCTTC
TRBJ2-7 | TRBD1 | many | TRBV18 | CASSSAGTGNYEQYF | TGTGCCAGCTCATCCGCGGGGACAGGAAATTACGAGCAGTACTTC
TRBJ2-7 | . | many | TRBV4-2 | CASSQDISRLAPIYEQYF | TGTGCCAGCAGCCAAGATATCAGTAGGCTAGCGCCGATTTACGAGCAGTACTTC
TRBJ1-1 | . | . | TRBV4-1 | CASSQDVNRAPGNTEAFF | TGCGCCAGCAGCCAAGACGTGAACAGGGCCCCAGGGAACACTGAAGCTTTCTTT
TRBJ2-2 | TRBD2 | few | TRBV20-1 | CSAPGTSGAGELFF | TGCAGTGCCCCCGGGACTAGCGGGGCCGGGGAGCTGTTTTTT
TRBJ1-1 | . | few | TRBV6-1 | CASSERGEAFF | TGTGCCAGCAGTGAAAGGGGTGAAGCTTTCTTT
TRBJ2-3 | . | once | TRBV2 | CASSRWGIGTTDTQYF | TGTGCCAGCAGTCGCTGGGGCATTGGTACAACAGATACGCAGTATTTT
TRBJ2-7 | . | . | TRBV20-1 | CSLPGLSSYEQYF | TGCAGTCTCCCAGGGCTTAGCTCCTACGAGCAGTACTTC
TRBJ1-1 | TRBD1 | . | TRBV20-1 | CSAWTGKVPVEAFF | TGCAGTGCTTGGACAGGAAAAGTCCCGGTAGAAGCTTTCTTT
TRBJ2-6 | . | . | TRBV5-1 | CASSLSGVGANVLTF | TGCGCCAGCAGCTTATCAGGGGTTGGGGCCAACGTCCTGACTTTC
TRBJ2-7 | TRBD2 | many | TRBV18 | CASSPPGAGARSYEQYF | TGTGCCAGCTCACCACCGGGAGCGGGAGCCCGTTCCTACGAGCAGTACTTC
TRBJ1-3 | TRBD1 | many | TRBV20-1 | CSATRDRVNTIYF | TGCAGTGCTACCCGGGACAGGGTGAACACCATATATTTT
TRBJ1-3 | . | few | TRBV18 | CASSPKTLSSGNTIYF | TGTGCCAGCTCACCGAAGACACTGAGCTCTGGAAACACCATATATTTT
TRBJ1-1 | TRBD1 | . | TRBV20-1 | CSASGRGLGEAFF | TGCAGTGCTAGCGGGAGGGGGCTGGGTGAAGCTTTCTTT
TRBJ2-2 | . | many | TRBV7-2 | CASSLNGGRELFF | TGTGCCAGCAGCTTAAACGGGGGCAGGGAGCTGTTTTTT
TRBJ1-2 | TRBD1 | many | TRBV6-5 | CASSYSGPRGRYTF | TGTGCCAGCAGTTACTCGGGCCCCAGGGGGCGCTACACCTTC
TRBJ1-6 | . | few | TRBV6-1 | CASSPRGDLRAWRNSPLHF | TGTGCCAGCAGTCCCCGAGGCGACCTCAGGGCCTGGAGGAATTCACCCCTCCACTTT
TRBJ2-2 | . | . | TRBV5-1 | CASSWWTDNTGELFF | TGCGCCAGCAGCTGGTGGACAGACAACACCGGGGAGCTGTTTTTT
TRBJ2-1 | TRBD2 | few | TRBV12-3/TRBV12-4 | CASKAGGPQNEQFF | TGTGCCAGTAAAGCGGGAGGGCCTCAAAATGAGCAGTTCTTC
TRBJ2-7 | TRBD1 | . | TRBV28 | CASTFTGQGYYEQYF | TGTGCCAGCACTTTTACGGGACAGGGGTACTACGAGCAGTACTTC
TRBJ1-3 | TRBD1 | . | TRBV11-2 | CASSSGQGGYLSGNTIYF | TGTGCCAGCAGCTCGGGACAGGGAGGATACCTCTCTGGAAACACCATATATTTT
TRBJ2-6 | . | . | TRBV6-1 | CASSVSGANVLTF | TGTGCCAGCAGTGTCTCCGGGGCCAACGTCCTGACTTTC
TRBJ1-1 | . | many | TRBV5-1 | CASSLVSNGDTEAFF | TGCGCCAGCAGCTTGGTAAGCAACGGAGACACTGAAGCTTTCTTT
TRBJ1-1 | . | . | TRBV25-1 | CASSEGGLPNTEAFF | TGTGCCAGCAGTGAAGGGGGACTGCCGAACACTGAAGCTTTCTTT
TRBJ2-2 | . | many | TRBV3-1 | CASSQEIPGVCLKRDTGELFF | TGTGCCAGCAGCCAAGAGATCCCCGGAGTCTGTCTGAAAAGGGACACCGGGGAGCTGTTTTTT
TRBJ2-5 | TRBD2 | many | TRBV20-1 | CSARDLGTSGSSGTQYF | TGCAGTGCTAGAGATCTGGGGACTAGCGGGTCGTCAGGGACCCAGTACTTC
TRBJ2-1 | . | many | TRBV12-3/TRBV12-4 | CASSELRRGAGNEQFF | TGTGCCAGCAGTGAGCTCCGCAGGGGCGCGGGGAATGAGCAGTTCTTC
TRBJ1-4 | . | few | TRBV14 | CASSQAGFTNEKLFF | TGTGCCAGCAGCCAAGCGGGGTTCACTAATGAAAAACTGTTTTTT
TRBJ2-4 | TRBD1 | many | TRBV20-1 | CSAREWTTGSRGIQYF | TGCAGTGCTAGAGAATGGACGACAGGGAGTCGCGGCATTCAGTACTTC